The clone carrying this TCR beta chain appeared a few times. What it binds is not known. The data stem from a study of blood T cells in healthy people across ages. Study outcomes and limitations: Researchers said unsorted PBMCs prevented a conclusive naive versus antigen-experienced comparison. No one knew whether donors had CMV, which possibly confounded expanded clonotype changes.

CDR3 size: 15 residues. Between the trimmed V and J ends, which lost 5 bases and 6 bases, there was a span of 18 bases. Germline V gives CDR1 SEHNR, CDR2 FQNEAQ (reference sequence). Donors were healthy Caucasian individuals from Russia aged roughly 6 to 95. The authors ran a second PCR of roughly 6 to 11 cycles using a sample-barcoded 5' primer and a J-beta primer mix. TCRdb reprocessed the 5' RACE reads with MiXCR, giving one entry per CDR3 protein. This table holds 700,000 to 850,000 distinct CDR3 sequences, about 36% found once. The sequenced sample was blood. The chain is built from TRBV7-9 and TRBJ2-3, with D maybe TRBD1 (6 bases). This receptor was identified in a man younger than 35 in good health. In DNA, the CDR3 is TGTGCCAGCAGCCCAAGGGGGTTCGAGGCGGATACGCAGTATTTT. It encodes CASSPRGFEADTQYF.